The 16 T cell receptor beta chains given below trace back to one sample, sequenced in a study of control samples from healthy donors and cancer patients. The protocol was immunoSEQ multiplex PCR, while the TCRdb copy is restricted to in-frame clones and leaves out a portion. The repertoire holds 100,000 to 150,000 clones, with roughly 90% as singletons. The sequencing sample was made of blood. All receptors derive from a man aged 18 to 35 in good health.

V gene TRBV5-3 combines with J gene TRBJ2-4; TRBD2 is a possible D gene (6 bases). TRBV5-3 is classed as an ORF, of uncertain function. V was trimmed by 4 bases and J by 9 bases, leaving 17 bases between them. The CDR3 is 14 residues long. CDR3 sequence (DNA): TGTGCCAGAAGCGCCGCCTCGGGACTCTTCATTCAGTACTTC. As protein: CARSAASGLFIQYF.

The J gene is TRBJ1-4, the V gene TRBV5-4; D is unclear. V lost 3 bases, J lost 3 bases, and 12 bases lay in between. Germline lookup yields CDR1 SGHNT and CDR2 YYREEE (reference sequence). The CDR3 has 15 amino acids. The CDR3 nucleotides read TGTGCCAGCAGCTCACGGCCAAACTCTAATGAAAAACTGTTTTTT. This translates into CASSSRPNSNEKLFF.

The chain carries TRBV10-3 and TRBJ1-1, with TRBD1 as a possible D gene (6 bases). Trimming pared 7 bases from V and 6 bases from J, leaving 18 bases between. The CDR3 has 14 residues. Germline CDR1 reads ENHRY; CDR2 reads SYGVKD. The CDR3 here is CAITPGPGVSEAFF. The CDR3 coding sequence is TGTGCCATCACTCCTGGGCCAGGGGTGTCTGAAGCTTTCTTT.

The gene calls are TRBV11-2 and TRBJ1-1; the D gene is possibly TRBD1 (5 bases). This CDR3 spans 13 amino acids. V lost 5 bases, J lost 4 bases, and 11 bases lay in between. Germline CDR1 reads SGHAT; CDR2 reads FQNNGV. This CDR3 reads CASSPPGITEAFF. In DNA form, the CDR3 reads TGTGCCAGCAGCCCCCCAGGGATCACTGAAGCTTTCTTT.

V and J are TRBV7-3 and TRBJ2-3, with 13 bases lining up with TRBD2. With V trimmed by 2 bases and J by 1 base, 0 bases remained unmatched. Per the germline V gene, CDR1 is SGHTA and CDR2 is FQGTGA. This CDR3 comprises 16 residues. The CDR3 DNA reads TGTGCCAGCAGCTTAGGACTAGCGGGGGGCACAGATACGCAGTATTTT. Protein: CASSLGLAGGTDTQYF.

This chain joins TRBV3-1 (or the pseudogene TRBV3-2) and TRBJ2-2; 10 bases fit TRBD2. Germline CDR1 reads LGHDT; CDR2 reads YNNKEL (reference sequence). Trimming at V came to 1 base and at J to 7 bases, leaving 12 bases not matched to a gene. The CDR3 is made up of 18 amino acids. CDR3 sequence reads: CASSQGTSGRAEVGELFF. The CDR3 DNA reads as TGTGCCAGCAGCCAAGGAACCAGCGGGAGGGCCGAGGTCGGGGAGCTGTTTTTT.

This clone has a handful of counts. The chain recombines TRBV25-1 with TRBJ1-1; tentatively, D is TRBD1 (6 bases). This CDR3 has 17 amino acids. The germline V and J ends were trimmed by 5 bases and 3 bases, with 22 bases remaining between them. Germline V gene data show CDR1 as MGHDK and CDR2 as SYGVNS. The CDR3 protein is CASSLKMGGGAYTEAFF. CDR3 sequence (DNA): TGTGCCAGCAGTCTAAAGATGGGGGGGGGCGCATACACTGAAGCTTTCTTT.

The chain carries TRBV6-2 or TRBV6-3 and TRBJ2-1, with D possibly TRBD2 on 5 matching bases. CDR3 size: 14 residues. Germline loops: CDR1 MNHEY, CDR2 SVGEGT. The V end was cut by 6 bases, the J end by 6 bases, with 15 bases between. The CDR3 loop is CASSQDFSGNEQFF. The DNA for the CDR3 is TGTGCCAGCAGCCAGGACTTCTCCGGCAATGAGCAGTTCTTC.

The chain joins TRBV6-5 to TRBJ1-1; TRBD1 agrees at 7 bases. CDR3 size: 15 residues. CDR1 is MNHEY, CDR2 SVGAGI, per germline. The J segment lost 3 bases and the V segment lost 3 bases, leaving 7 bases of the junction unmatched. The CDR3 is CASSYQQGIHTEAFF. The DNA of the CDR3 is TGTGCCAGCAGTTATCAACAGGGGATACACACTGAAGCTTTCTTT.

J is TRBJ2-1 and V is TRBV3-1 (or the pseudogene TRBV3-2); TRBD2 is a possible D gene (5 bases). CDR1 is LGHDT, CDR2 YNNKEL, per germline (reference sequence). The germline V and J ends were trimmed by 5 bases and 1 base, with 12 bases remaining between them. The CDR3 is 15 residues long. The CDR3 nucleotides are TGTGCCAGCAGCGGAGCCCGGGGTTCCTACAATGAGCAGTTCTTC. As protein: CASSGARGSYNEQFF.

This chain links TRBV6-5 with TRBJ2-7; 10 bases are shared with TRBD1. CDR1 and CDR2 from the germline V gene are MNHEY and SVGAGI. V trimming: 5 bases; J trimming: 2 bases; junction bases outside the gene matches: 3. The CDR3 covers 14 residues. DNA for the CDR3: TGTGCCAGCAGTCCCGGACAGGGGGCCTACGAGCAGTACGTC. Translated: CASSPGQGAYEQYV.

This chain connects TRBV19 to TRBJ1-5; tentative D call: TRBD1 (5 bases). Looked up from germline, CDR1 is LNHDA and CDR2 is SQIVND (reference sequence). This CDR3 has 13 residues. Trimming cost V 2 bases and J 6 bases, with 8 bases left between them. CDR3 nucleotide sequence: TGTGCCAGTAGTATAAGGGGAAGTCAGCCCCAGCATTTT. This codes for CASSIRGSQPQHF.

The chain carries TRBV5-6 and TRBJ1-2, with D possibly TRBD1 on 6 matching bases. This CDR3 is 19 amino acids long. V was trimmed by 4 bases and J by 4 bases, leaving 29 bases between them. CDR1 is SGHDT and CDR2 is YYEEEE in the germline V gene. The CDR3 protein is CASSPPPWQGLRRSYGYTF. DNA of the CDR3: TGTGCCAGCAGCCCACCCCCGTGGCAGGGGCTAAGGAGGAGCTATGGCTACACCTTC. The variable domain in full, completed from reference TRBV5-6 and TRBJ1-2, reads DAGVTQSPTHLIKTRGQQVTLRCSPKSGHDTVSWYQQALGQGPQFIFQYYEEEERQRGNFPDRFSGHQFPNYSSELNVNALLLGDSALYLCASSPPPWQGLRRSYGYTFGSGTRLTVV.

V usage is TRBV15 and J usage is TRBJ1-2; D is uncertain. Germline CDR1 reads LNHNV; CDR2 reads YYDKDF (reference sequence). The length of the CDR3 is 13 residues. V gave up 9 bases and J gave up 5 bases, with 16 bases separating them. CDR3 region: CATRGPGGYGYTF. In DNA, the CDR3 is TGTGCCACTAGAGGGCCAGGCGGATATGGCTACACCTTC.

Points on this clone: Other DNA sequences from this sample encode an identical CDR3 as well. This sequence joins TRBV5-4 and TRBJ2-6; D ambiguous. V lost 5 bases to trimming and J lost 4 bases, with 7 bases between them. The CDR3 covers 13 residues. Looked up from germline, CDR1 is SGHNT and CDR2 is YYREEE (reference sequence). Here the CDR3 reads CASSPRGANVLTF. In nucleotides, the CDR3 is TGTGCCAGCAGTCCCAGGGGGGCCAACGTCCTGACTTTC.

V and J are TRBV28 and TRBJ1-1; 8 bases fit TRBD1. The CDR3 runs 13 residues. V was clipped by 3 bases and J by 10 bases; unmatched bases: 7. Germline V gene data show CDR1 as MDHEN and CDR2 as SYDVKM. The CDR3 is CASSLGQASAAFF. CDR3 DNA: TGTGCCAGCAGTTTGGGACAGGCTAGTGCAGCTTTCTTT.